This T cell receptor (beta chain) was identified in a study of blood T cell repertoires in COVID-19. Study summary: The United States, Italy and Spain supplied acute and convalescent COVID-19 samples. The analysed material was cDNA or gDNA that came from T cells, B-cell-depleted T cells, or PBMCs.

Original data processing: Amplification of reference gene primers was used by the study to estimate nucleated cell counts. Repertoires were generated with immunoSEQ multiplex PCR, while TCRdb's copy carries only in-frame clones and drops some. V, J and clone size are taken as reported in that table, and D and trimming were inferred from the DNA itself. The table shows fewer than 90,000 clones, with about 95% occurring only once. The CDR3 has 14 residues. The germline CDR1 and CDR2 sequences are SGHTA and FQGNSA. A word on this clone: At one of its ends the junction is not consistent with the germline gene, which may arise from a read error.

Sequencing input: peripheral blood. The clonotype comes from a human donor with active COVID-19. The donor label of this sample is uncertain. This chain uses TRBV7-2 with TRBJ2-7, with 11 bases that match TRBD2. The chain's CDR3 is CASSLAGGVDEQYF. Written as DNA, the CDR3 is TGTGCCAGCAGCCTAGCGGGAGGAGTCGACGAGCAGTACTTC.